These T cell receptor beta chains were read from a single sample in a study of Ad26.COV2.S vaccination and SARS-CoV-2 variants. The assay was immunoSEQ multiplex PCR, and TCRdb's table has in-frame clones only and misses some. The sample consists of just over 350,000 clones, around 92% of them appearing once. The sample was peripheral blood, taken after recovery from COVID-19. Every receptor here comes from a human donor who had recovered from COVID-19. CDR3s include the opening cysteine and the closing phenylalanine or tryptophan. The D gene is left open where the match is weak. The size of a clone is reported for some rows only, either as once, few or many, or as a class for expanded clones.

CASNRQGNTEAFF TGTGCCAGCAATAGACAGGGGAACACTGAAGCTTTCTTT TRBJ1-1 - TRBV12-3/TRBV12-4 TRBD1
CASSFSGVRADTQYF TGTGCCAGCAGCTTTAGCGGGGTTCGGGCAGATACGCAGTATTTT TRBJ2-3 - TRBV7-2 TRBD2
CASSGGLASTDTQYF TGTGCCAGCAGCGGCGGGTTAGCTAGCACAGATACGCAGTATTTT TRBJ2-3 once TRBV9 -
CASSFRTGTYEQYF TGTGCCAGCAGCTTCAGGACAGGCACCTACGAGCAGTACTTC TRBJ2-7 - TRBV7-8 TRBD1
CASSLGSGVTNTIYF TGTGCCAGCAGCTTAGGGTCAGGGGTGACAAACACCATATATTTT TRBJ1-3 - TRBV7-8 -
CASSQSCYRRNTIYF TGCGCCAGCAGTCAATCGTGTTACAGAAGAAACACCATATATTTT TRBJ1-3 - TRBV23-1 -
CAAQGGPNQPQHF TGTGCCGCGCAAGGGGGCCCAAATCAGCCCCAGCATTTT TRBJ1-5 - TRBV19 TRBD1
CASSFDIPYEQYF TGCGCCAGCAGCTTTGACATCCCCTACGAGCAGTACTTC TRBJ2-7 once TRBV5-1 -
CSVITGTGYEQYF TGCAGCGTTATTACCGGGACAGGTTACGAGCAGTACTTC TRBJ2-7 - TRBV29-1 TRBD1
CASSFSGDRRLFF TGTGCCAGCAGCTTTAGCGGGGACAGGAGACTGTTTTTT TRBJ1-4 - TRBV7-9 TRBD1
CASSYSTGSGNTIYF TGTGCCAGCAGTTACTCTACCGGTTCTGGAAACACCATATATTTT TRBJ1-3 - TRBV6-5 -
CASSYRQNSPLHF TGTGCCAGCAGTTACCGACAGAATTCACCCCTCCACTTT TRBJ1-6 - TRBV6-5 -
CASSLTQGIYGYTF TGTGCCAGCAGCTTGACACAGGGGATATATGGCTACACCTTC TRBJ1-2 - TRBV5-4 TRBD1
CASSAGTSGNEQFF TGCGCCAGCAGCGCCGGGACTAGCGGTAATGAGCAGTTCTTC TRBJ2-1 - TRBV10-1 TRBD2
CASTMSGGAKETQYF TGCGCCAGCACAATGAGCGGGGGTGCAAAAGAGACCCAGTACTTC TRBJ2-5 - TRBV10-2 TRBD2
CASSPDSLNEQYF TGTGCCAGCAGCCCCGACAGTCTCAACGAGCAGTACTTC TRBJ2-7 - TRBV11-2 -
CASERRAGKRNEQFF TGTGCCAGCGAGCGTCGGGCAGGGAAGCGCAATGAGCAGTTCTTC TRBJ2-1 - TRBV6-6 -
CASSLAPSPGTDTQYF TGTGCCAGCAGCTTGGCACCGTCACCAGGGACAGATACGCAGTATTTT TRBJ2-3 - TRBV5-4 -
CASSLGAGLYGYTF TGTGCCAGCAGCTTAGGGGCCGGTCTATATGGCTACACCTTC TRBJ1-2 - TRBV7-2 -
CASSFGGDSTDTQYF TGCGCCAGCAGCTTCGGGGGGGATAGCACAGATACGCAGTATTTT TRBJ2-3 - TRBV5-1 TRBD2
CASSFRTGTTDTQYF TGTGCCAGCAGCTTCCGGACAGGGACAACAGATACGCAGTATTTT TRBJ2-3 - TRBV11-2 TRBD1
CASSYSGDPSYEQYF TGTGCCAGCAGTTACAGCGGGGACCCCTCCTACGAGCAGTACTTC TRBJ2-7 - TRBV6-5 TRBD2
CASSSLPAGNTIYF TGCGCCAGCAGCTCCCTACCGGCTGGAAACACCATATATTTT TRBJ1-3 - TRBV4-1 -
CASSYSGGGIQPQHF TGTGCCAGCAGTTACTCGGGCGGAGGCATACAGCCCCAGCATTTT TRBJ1-5 - TRBV6-2/TRBV6-3 -
CASSRGQDYNSPLHF TGTGCCAGTAGTAGGGGACAGGATTATAATTCACCCCTCCACTTT TRBJ1-6 once TRBV19 TRBD1
CASSPGIRNTIYF TGTGCCAGCAGCCCGGGAATAAGAAACACCATATATTTT TRBJ1-3 - TRBV27 -
CASSVGLARETQYF TGTGCCAGCAGCGTAGGACTGGCGCGCGAGACCCAGTACTTC TRBJ2-5 - TRBV6-2/TRBV6-3 -
CASRDGAYGYTF TGTGCCAGCAGGGACGGAGCCTATGGCTACACCTTC TRBJ1-2 - TRBV19 -
CASSQGSYSNQPQHF TGTGCCAGCAGTCAAGGGTCTTATAGCAATCAGCCCCAGCATTTT TRBJ1-5 - TRBV27 -
CASRRTGGQPQHF TGTGCCAGCAGACGGACAGGGGGTCAGCCCCAGCATTTT TRBJ1-5 - TRBV12-3/TRBV12-4 TRBD1
CASRTGPNQPQHF TGTGCCAGCAGGACAGGGCCCAATCAGCCCCAGCATTTT TRBJ1-5 once TRBV5-4 TRBD1
CASSLGGSTDTQYF TGTGCCAGCAGCTTAGGCGGGAGCACAGATACGCAGTATTTT TRBJ2-3 - TRBV11-3 -
CASSYWGEFTEAFF TGTGCCAGCAGTTACTGGGGGGAGTTCACTGAAGCTTTCTTT TRBJ1-1 - TRBV6-2/TRBV6-3 -
CASSPIIGGLGGNSPLHF TGCGCCAGCAGCCCCATAATCGGGGGACTGGGGGGTAATTCACCCCTCCACTTT TRBJ1-6 - TRBV4-1 -
CASSPKTGQLFDEQYF TGCGCCAGCAGCCCAAAGACGGGACAGTTATTTGACGAGCAGTACTTC TRBJ2-7 - TRBV4-1 TRBD1
CASSLAGQHNEKLFF TGTGCCAGCAGCTTAGCGGGACAGCATAATGAAAAACTGTTTTTT TRBJ1-4 - TRBV7-6 TRBD1
CASTVQTGRIGTEAFF TGTGCCAGTACAGTGCAGACAGGGAGAATAGGCACTGAAGCTTTCTTT TRBJ1-1 - TRBV19 TRBD1
CASTPANTEAFF TGTGCCAGCACCCCAGCGAACACTGAAGCTTTCTTT TRBJ1-1 - TRBV12-3/TRBV12-4 -
CASSFEANYGYTF TGTGCCAGCAGCTTTGAGGCTAACTATGGCTACACCTTC TRBJ1-2 - TRBV7-2 -
CASSHKEVSSYEQYF TGCGCCAGCAGCCATAAAGAGGTGAGCTCCTACGAGCAGTACTTC TRBJ2-7 - TRBV5-1 -
CATAITTETHSPLHF TGTGCCACCGCGATTACCACAGAGACACATTCACCCCTCCACTTT TRBJ1-6 - TRBV6-5 -
CSAFTSGGPSSYNEQFF TGCAGCGCATTCACTAGCGGGGGGCCCAGCTCCTACAATGAGCAGTTCTTC TRBJ2-1 - TRBV29-1 TRBD2
CASSSLGREISPLHF TGTGCCAGCAGCTCCCTGGGCAGGGAAATCTCACCCCTCCACTTT TRBJ1-6 - TRBV13 -
CASSSTGNANYGYTF TGTGCCAGCAGTTCAACAGGAAACGCTAACTATGGCTACACCTTC TRBJ1-2 - TRBV6-6 -
CASRTAGNSPLHF TGTGCCAGCCGTACGGCGGGTAATTCACCCCTCCACTTT TRBJ1-6 once TRBV2 -
CASSWSEEPQHF TGTGCCAGCAGCTGGTCCGAGGAGCCCCAGCATTTT TRBJ1-5 - TRBV7-9 -